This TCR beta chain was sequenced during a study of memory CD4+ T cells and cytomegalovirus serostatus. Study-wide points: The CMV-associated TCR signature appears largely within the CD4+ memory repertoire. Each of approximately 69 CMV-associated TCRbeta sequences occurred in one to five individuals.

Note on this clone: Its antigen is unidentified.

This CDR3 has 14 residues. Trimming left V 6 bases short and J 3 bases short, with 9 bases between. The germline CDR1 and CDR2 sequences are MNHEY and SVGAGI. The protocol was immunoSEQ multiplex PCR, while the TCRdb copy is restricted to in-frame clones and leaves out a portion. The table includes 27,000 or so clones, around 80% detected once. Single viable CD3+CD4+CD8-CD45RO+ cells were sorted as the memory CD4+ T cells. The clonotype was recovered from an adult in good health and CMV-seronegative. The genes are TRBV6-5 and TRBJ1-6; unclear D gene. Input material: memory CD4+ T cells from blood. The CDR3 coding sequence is TGTGCCAGCAGGCACAGAGTCTATAATTCACCCCTCCACTTT. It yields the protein CASRHRVYNSPLHF.